This TCR beta chain was retrieved from a study of T cells in Graves' hyperthyroidism and ophthalmopathy. Findings of the study overall: A model using 13 V-J features told ophthalmopathy apart from stable hyperthyroidism.

Details on this clonotype: Its antigen is not identified.

Trimming removed 7 bases at V and 7 bases at J, with 13 bases between. Per germline, CDR1 LGHDT and CDR2 YNNKEL (reference sequence). This CDR3 spans 12 amino acids. The CDR3 regions of TCR beta were amplified from RNA transcripts. The HTBI primer set drove a first-round RT-PCR of the TCR CDR3. TCRdb independently ran MiXCR on the multiplex PCR reads; one entry per CDR3 protein. The table has a few hundred thousand distinct CDR3 sequences, approximately 14% seen once; the top ten hold 7.3%. This sequence joins TRBV3-1 and TRBJ1-2; D ambiguous. The sequence was collected from a woman aged 25-40 years with Graves' hyperthyroidism. Sequencing was done on a sample of blood. The CDR3 sequence is CASTAGFSGYTF. DNA of the CDR3: TGTGCCAGCACCGCGGGCTTCTCTGGCTACACCTTC. Full variable domain (outside the CDR3, taken from reference TRBV3-1 and TRBJ1-2): DTAVSQTPKYLVTQMGNDKSIKCEQNLGHDTMYWYKQDSKKFLKIMFSYNNKELIINETVPNRFSPKSPDKAHLNLHINSLELGDSAVYFCASTAGFSGYTFGSGTRLTVV.